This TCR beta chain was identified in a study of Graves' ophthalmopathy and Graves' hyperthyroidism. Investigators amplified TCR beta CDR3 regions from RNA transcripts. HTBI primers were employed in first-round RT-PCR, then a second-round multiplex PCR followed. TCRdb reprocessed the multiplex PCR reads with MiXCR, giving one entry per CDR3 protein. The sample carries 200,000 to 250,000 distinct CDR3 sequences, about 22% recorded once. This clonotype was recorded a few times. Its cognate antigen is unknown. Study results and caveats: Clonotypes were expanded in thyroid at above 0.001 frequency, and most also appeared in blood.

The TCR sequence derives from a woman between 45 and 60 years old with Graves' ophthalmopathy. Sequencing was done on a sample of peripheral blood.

CDR3 nucleotides: TGTGCCAGCAGTTTTTACAATGAGCAGTTCTTC. Its protein product is CASSFYNEQFF. The V gene is TRBV28, the J gene TRBJ2-1; D is undetermined. The germline V gene encodes CDR1 MDHEN and CDR2 SYDVKM. The V gene lost 3 bases and the J gene lost 4 bases, with 1 base spanning the gap. CDR3 size: 11 residues.